A single sample gave rise to the 21 T cell receptor beta chains below, sequenced in a study of OX40 agonist ivuxolimab in advanced cancers. Assay used: immunoSEQ multiplex PCR; TCRdb lists only in-frame clones, some missing. The data show more than 50,000 clones, roughly three quarters seen once. This specimen was CD4+ or CD8+ T cells sorted from blood, taken in a trial of the OX40 agonist ivuxolimab. The receptors derive from an adult with an advanced solid tumor such as melanoma, head and neck, liver or kidney cancer.

This chain connects TRBV5-4 to TRBJ2-7; 9 nucleotides align to TRBD1. Germline assignment: CDR1 SGHNT and CDR2 YYREEE (reference sequence). This CDR3 has 14 amino acids. Trimming took 4 bases from V and 4 from J; bases not matched to a gene: 6. CDR3 in DNA: TGTGCCAGCAGCACCGGGACAGGGCAGTACGAGCAGTACTTC. Residues: CASSTGTGQYEQYF.

The rearrangement links TRBV4-2 to TRBJ2-1; 12 bases map to TRBD2. This CDR3 region has 16 residues. Per germline, CDR1 LGHNA and CDR2 YNFKEQ. Trimming cost V 3 bases and J 4 bases; bases outside gene matches: 4. The CDR3 spells CASSQPGTSGYNEQFF. DNA for the CDR3: TGTGCCAGCAGCCAGCCCGGGACTAGCGGGTACAATGAGCAGTTCTTC.

This rearrangement joins TRBV12-5 to TRBJ1-1; 7 nucleotides match TRBD1. V lost 4 bases, J lost 8 bases, and 7 bases stayed unmatched. The CDR3 has 13 amino acids. Germline V CDR1 and CDR2: LGHNT, FRNRAP. The CDR3 nucleotides are TGTGCTAGTGGTTCATTTCGACAGGGAGAAGCTTTCTTT. This codes for CASGSFRQGEAFF. Together with reference TRBV12-5 and TRBJ1-1, the CDR3 gives the full variable domain: DARVTQTPRHKVTEMGQEVTMRCQPILGHNTVFWYRQTMMQGLELLAYFRNRAPLDDSGMPKDRFSAEMPDATLATLKIQPSEPRDSAVYFCASGSFRQGEAFFGQGTRLTVV.

This clone came up a few times. V gene TRBV18 combines with J gene TRBJ2-1, with 8 bases lining up with TRBD1. The CDR3 is 14 amino acids. V lost 2 bases and J lost 6; bases outside the gene matches: 3. Germline CDR1 reads KGHSH; CDR2 reads LQKENI. The CDR3 region is CASSPVQGGNEQFF. CDR3 sequence (DNA): TGTGCCAGCTCACCAGTACAGGGGGGCAATGAGCAGTTCTTC. The variable domain in full, completed from reference TRBV18 and TRBJ2-1, reads NAGVMQNPRHLVRRRGQEARLRCSPMKGHSHVYWYRQLPEEGLKFMVYLQKENIIDESGMPKERFSAEFPKEGPSILRIQQVVRGDSAAYFCASSPVQGGNEQFFGPGTRLTVL.

The chain carries TRBV5-4 and TRBJ2-7; TRBD2 aligns across 7 bases. Germline lookup yields CDR1 SGHNT and CDR2 YYREEE (reference sequence). Trimming cost V 1 base and J 7 bases; bases outside gene matches: 5. The CDR3 covers 13 residues. The CDR3 loop reads CASSLLLGGEQYF. In DNA, the CDR3 is TGTGCCAGCAGCTTGTTACTGGGGGGGGAGCAGTACTTC.

This clone was seen a handful of times. The chain joins TRBV2 to TRBJ1-1, with D hard to call. The germline V gene has CDR1 SNHLY and CDR2 FYNNEI. This CDR3 is 13 amino acids long. Trimming cost V 6 bases and J 1 base, with 9 bases left between them. The CDR3 here is CASRTEGNTEAFF. DNA of the CDR3: TGTGCCAGCAGGACCGAGGGGAACACTGAAGCTTTCTTT.

This clone occurred once. V usage is TRBV5-1 and J usage is TRBJ2-3; no firm D call. CDR1 SGHRS and CDR2 YFSETQ come from the germline V gene. This CDR3 has 12 residues. The V end was cut by 4 bases, the J end by 5 bases, with 8 bases between. The CDR3 is CASSPIRDTQYF. The CDR3 nucleotides read TGCGCCAGCAGCCCGATACGAGATACGCAGTATTTT.

This chain joins TRBV19 and TRBJ2-7, with 8 bases aligning to TRBD1. Germline V gene sequence: CDR1 LNHDA, CDR2 SQIVND (reference sequence). V lost 7 bases, J lost 2 bases, and 10 bases stayed unmatched. The CDR3 is 15 amino acids. The CDR3 coding sequence is TGTGCCAGTACCAGGACCGGGACAGGCACCTACGAGCAGTACTTC. Protein sequence: CASTRTGTGTYEQYF.

V gene TRBV2 combines with J gene TRBJ1-6, with no clear D. Germline loops: CDR1 SNHLY, CDR2 FYNNEI. V was trimmed by 4 bases and J by 8 bases, leaving 12 bases between them. The CDR3 is 14 amino acids. CDR3 sequence reads: CASSVGGRDSPLHF. The CDR3 region has the DNA TGTGCCAGCAGTGTCGGCGGGAGGGATTCACCCCTCCACTTT.

The genes are TRBV19 and TRBJ2-7, with TRBD2 matching over 12 bases. The J segment lost 6 bases and the V segment lost 3 bases, leaving 9 bases of the junction unmatched. The CDR3 spans 16 residues. The V gene's germline CDR1 is LNHDA and CDR2 SQIVND (reference sequence). The CDR3 nucleotides are TGTGCCAGTAGTATTCGGCCTAGCGGGGGGGCCGGCGAGCAGTACTTC. Residues: CASSIRPSGGAGEQYF.

The V gene is TRBV11-2, the J gene TRBJ2-3; 7 bases match TRBD1. Germline V gene lookup returns CDR1 SGHAT and CDR2 FQNNGV. J was trimmed by 2 bases and V by 8 bases; bases with no gene match: 13. The CDR3 has 16 residues. The CDR3 is CASALGQSINTDTQYF. The CDR3 bases are TGTGCCAGCGCGCTGGGACAGTCTATTAACACAGATACGCAGTATTTT.

The V call is TRBV6-1, the J call TRBJ1-6, with D uncertain. The V and J ends lost 3 bases and 7 bases respectively, with 13 bases between them. The CDR3 covers 15 residues. CDR1 is MNHNS and CDR2 is SASEGT in the germline V gene. In DNA, the CDR3 is TGTGCCAGCAGTGAGAGGACGGGCCCCAATTCACCCCTCCACTTT. Its protein is CASSERTGPNSPLHF.

The V call is TRBV19, the J call TRBJ1-1; D may be TRBD1 (5 bases). V lost 7 bases to trimming and J lost 10 bases, with 22 bases between them. The CDR3 runs to 14 residues. CDR1 LNHDA and CDR2 SQIVND come from the germline V gene (reference sequence). The CDR3 region has the DNA TGTGCCAGTAAAAAGGTTGGGGCAGGGAGAGGAGCTTTCTTT. Protein product: CASKKVGAGRGAFF.

The rearrangement uses TRBV9 and TRBJ1-1; no clear D. There are 15 residues in the CDR3. From germline, CDR1 is SGDLS and CDR2 YYNGEE. Trimming shortened V by 1 base and J by 7 bases, and 17 bases separated the two germline ends. The CDR3: CASSVIPDGEGEAFF. The CDR3 DNA reads TGTGCCAGCAGCGTAATTCCGGACGGGGAAGGTGAAGCTTTCTTT.

The chain uses TRBV5-4 and TRBJ1-3; D is uncertain. The CDR3 extends over 12 amino acids. Germline lookup yields CDR1 SGHNT and CDR2 YYREEE (reference sequence). V was trimmed by 1 base and J by 1 base, leaving 0 bases between them. In nucleotides, the CDR3 is TGTGCCAGCAGCTTGTCTGGAAACACCATATATTTT. This gives the protein CASSLSGNTIYF.

The rearrangement joins TRBV19 to TRBJ2-7, with a possible D match to TRBD2 (6 bases). V gave up 7 bases and J gave up 2 bases, with 12 bases separating them. Germline V CDR1 and CDR2: LNHDA, SQIVND (reference sequence). The CDR3 is made up of 13 amino acids. CDR3 amino acids: CASKGSGPYEQYF. Here the CDR3 DNA reads TGTGCCAGTAAGGGTAGCGGTCCCTACGAGCAGTACTTC.

This clone came up many times. The J gene is TRBJ1-2, the V gene TRBV29-1; 7 bases fit TRBD1. CDR1 SQVTM and CDR2 ANQGSEA come from the germline V gene. This CDR3 is 14 amino acids long. V was pared by 4 bases and J by 6 bases, with 11 bases of the junction left unmatched. The CDR3 loop reads CSVVKPATGNGYTF. CDR3 sequence (DNA): TGCAGCGTTGTAAAACCGGCGACAGGGAATGGCTACACCTTC.

The rearrangement uses TRBV5-1 and TRBJ2-6; 8 bases align to TRBD1. Germline loops: CDR1 SGHRS, CDR2 YFSETQ. This CDR3 region has 17 residues. V lost 2 bases, J lost 0 bases, and 4 bases stayed unmatched. CDR3 DNA sequence: TGCGCCAGCAGCTTCCTGGGACAGGACTCTGGGGCCAACGTCCTGACTTTC. Residues: CASSFLGQDSGANVLTF. The full variable domain, rest sourced from reference TRBV5-1 and TRBJ2-6, is KAGVTQTPRYLIKTRGQQVTLSCSPISGHRSVSWYQQTPGQGLQFLFEYFSETQRNKGNFPGRFSGRQFSNSRSEMNVSTLELGDSALYLCASSFLGQDSGANVLTFGAGSRLTVL.

This rearrangement joins TRBV7-6 to TRBJ2-3, with 7 bases fitting TRBD2. Losses at the gene ends were 1 base for V and 3 bases for J; bases not matched to a gene: 7. The CDR3 is made up of 16 amino acids. Germline V gives CDR1 SGHVS, CDR2 FNYEAQ. The CDR3 DNA sequence: TGTGCCAGCAGCTTAGGGGGGGGTAGGCAGACAGATACGCAGTATTTT. Translation: CASSLGGGRQTDTQYF. Supplemented by reference TRBV7-6 and TRBJ2-3, the full variable domain reads GAGVSQSPRYKVTKRGQDVALRCDPISGHVSLYWYRQALGQGPEFLTYFNYEAQQDKSGLPNDRFSAERPEGSISTLTIQRTEQRDSAMYRCASSLGGGRQTDTQYFGPGTRLTVL.

The V gene is TRBV5-8, the J gene TRBJ2-7; TRBD2 aligns across 10 bases. Losses at the gene ends were 1 base for V and 6 bases for J; bases not matched to a gene: 4. In germline, CDR1 is SGHTS, CDR2 YDEGEE. This CDR3 is built from 14 residues. The CDR3: CASSLIAGGPEQYF. CDR3 in DNA: TGTGCCAGCAGCTTGATAGCGGGAGGCCCCGAGCAGTACTTC.

The genes are TRBV5-6 and TRBJ1-4; the D is unclear. The germline CDR1 and CDR2 sequences are SGHDT and YYEEEE. Deletions cut 2 bases from V and 0 bases from J, with 8 bases between. This CDR3 is 15 amino acids long. The DNA of the CDR3 is TGTGCCAGCAGCTTAACACCATCAACTAATGAAAAACTGTTTTTT. Translated: CASSLTPSTNEKLFF.